The clone carrying this T cell receptor beta chain was seen ten or more times. What it binds is not known. This record belongs to a study of metastatic and nonmetastatic thyroid tumors. Study-wide context: Repertoire data that came from the blood and tumor or nodule tissue of malignant and benign thyroid patients were compared.

MiXCR was used by TCRdb to re-call the PCR reads. This table has fewer than 15,000 clones, less than 30% appearing once. Points from the study as a whole: A significant increase in TCR beta diversity was reportedly seen in malignant thyroid tumors relative to benign nodules, in blood and tumor.

Every patient was untreated before thyroid surgery. Material: tumor tissue. The source of this sequence is a male donor with papillary thyroid cancer or a benign thyroid nodule (not recorded which). Some clones in this sample may be carry-over from other donors' samples.

CDR3 nucleotides: TGCAGTGCTAGAGCGGGAGTGGAGACCGGGGAGCTGTTTTTT. Amino acids: CSARAGVETGELFF. The V call is TRBV20-1, the J call TRBJ2-2; a weak D match, TRBD2 (6 bases). CDR3 length: 14 residues. Germline V gene lookup returns CDR1 DFQATT and CDR2 SNEGSKA (reference sequence). Trimming cost V 1 base and J 5 bases, with 11 bases left between them.